Sequencing of this T cell receptor beta chain was carried out in a study of blood T cells in healthy people across ages. Study findings and constraints: Versus aged donors, long-lived donors had higher diversity and more naive CD4+ cells.

A J-beta primer mix and a sample-barcoded 5' primer were used in a second PCR of about 7 to 12 cycles. TCRdb itself ran the 5' RACE reads through MiXCR, one entry per CDR3 protein. Of around 520,000 distinct CDR3 sequences in the sample, about 29% were seen once. This CDR3 is 17 amino acids long. Germline trimming cut 0 bases from V and 4 bases from J; bases unmatched to any gene: 7. Per the germline V gene, CDR1 is MNHEY and CDR2 is SVGAGI. This clonotype was seen a few times. Its target is not known. The data also belong to a second study, concerning T cells of mothers and their children. From that report: The people who donated were a few healthy Caucasian mothers and their six children.

The chain recombines TRBV6-5 with TRBJ2-1, with 9 positions matching TRBD2. The receptor was derived from a boy between 2 and 15 years old in good health. Sequenced: blood. The CDR3 bases are TGTGCCAGCAGTTACTCGTCTTCTAGCGGGATTTACAATGAGCAGTTCTTC. It translates to CASSYSSSSGIYNEQFF.